This T cell receptor beta chain was sequenced during a study of blood T cell repertoires in COVID-19. This clone was seen once. The assay was immunoSEQ multiplex PCR, and TCRdb's table has in-frame clones only and misses some. This table has roughly 230,000 clones, around 85% appearing once. This CDR3 region has 16 residues. Trimming removed 5 bases from V and 4 bases from J; junction bases left unmatched: 13. Germline CDR1 is SGHRS and CDR2 is YFSETQ. Sequenced input: peripheral blood. The source is a woman older than 75 with acute or convalescent COVID-19. The chain links TRBV5-1 to TRBJ2-3; the match to TRBD2 covers 7 bases. Here the CDR3 DNA reads TGCGCCAGCAGAGCCCCGGGACTACGAGGTTCAGATACGCAGTATTTT. It encodes CASRAPGLRGSDTQYF.